The 21 T cell receptor beta chains presented below share a single source sample, sequenced in a study of CD8+ T cells in alopecia areata. Extraction and reverse transcription of RNA yielded cDNA as the sequencing template. Profiled with immunoSEQ multiplex PCR; TCRdb holds only in-frame clones, not every one. The sample has about 150,000 clones; over 45% are singletons. Sequencing was carried out using CD4+ T cells sorted from blood. These receptors were taken from a human donor with alopecia areata.

The chain is built from TRBV30 and TRBJ1-1; 11 positions agree with TRBD1. The CDR3 spans 15 residues. Germline lookup yields CDR1 GTSNPN and CDR2 SVGIG (reference sequence). The ends lost 4 bases at V and 7 bases at J; junction bases unmatched: 11. The chain's CDR3 is CAWNRHGTGGVEAFF. The CDR3 nucleotides are TGTGCCTGGAACCGTCACGGGACAGGGGGGGTTGAAGCTTTCTTT.

This chain links TRBV11-2 with TRBJ2-7; D ambiguous. Germline lookup yields CDR1 SGHAT and CDR2 FQNNGV. The V gene lost 5 bases and the J gene lost 4 bases, with 9 bases spanning the gap. CDR3 size: 12 residues. The CDR3 DNA reads TGTGCCAGCAGCCAACCGTGGTACGAGCAGTACTTC. Its translation is CASSQPWYEQYF.

This clone turned up a few times. The rearrangement links TRBV20-1 to TRBJ2-3; D is undetermined. The germline V gene has CDR1 DFQATT and CDR2 SNEGSKA (reference sequence). With 2 bases removed from V and 5 bases from J, the gap between germline ends came to 5 bases. The CDR3 loop spans 11 amino acids. The DNA for the CDR3 is TGCAGTGCTAGAACCGGAGATACGCAGTATTTT. Translation: CSARTGDTQYF.

Here the CDR3 DNA reads TGTGCCAGCAGCCTAGTCCAGGTTCGCTACACCTTC. It is translated as CASSLVQVRYTF. The genes are TRBV7-9 and TRBJ1-2, with unresolved D. Trimming took off 5 bases at V and 9 bases at J, with 13 bases between the two ends. The CDR3 has 12 residues. CDR1 and CDR2 from the germline V gene are SEHNR and FQNEAQ (reference sequence).

V is TRBV2 and J is TRBJ2-7; no reliable D call. Germline lookup yields CDR1 SNHLY and CDR2 FYNNEI. Trimming took off 7 bases at V and 7 bases at J, with 11 bases between the two ends. This CDR3 has 11 amino acids. CDR3 in amino acids: CASTVLREQYF. CDR3 nucleotides: TGTGCCAGCACCGTCTTACGAGAGCAGTACTTC. Using reference TRBV2 and TRBJ2-7 for the parts outside the CDR3, the full variable domain is EPEVTQTPSHQVTQMGQEVILRCVPISNHLYFYWYRQILGQKVEFLVSFYNNEISEKSEIFDDQFSVERPDGSNFTLKIRSTKLEDSAMYFCASTVLREQYFGPGTRLTVT.

The V and J genes are TRBV5-6 and TRBJ2-7; TRBD1 agrees at 7 bases. Germline CDR1 and CDR2: SGHDT and YYEEEE. The CDR3 runs 12 residues. After removal of 4 bases from V and 3 bases from J, the junction contained 1 base not matched to a gene. CDR3 DNA: TGTGCCAGCAGCCGGGACAGCTACGAGCAGTACTTC. Encoded protein: CASSRDSYEQYF.

V gene TRBV6-5 combines with J gene TRBJ1-4; D is unresolved. Germline-derived CDR1 and CDR2 are MNHEY and SVGAGI. The CDR3 contains 12 residues. V was shortened by 6 bases and J by 7 bases, with 9 bases between the two germline ends. This CDR3 reads CASRKAGEKLFF. In DNA, the CDR3 is TGTGCCAGCAGGAAAGCGGGTGAAAAACTGTTTTTT.

The chain is built from TRBV7-8 and TRBJ2-1, with TRBD2 matching over 8 bases. CDR1 SGHVS and CDR2 FQNEAQ come from the germline V gene. V lost 2 bases and J lost 5; bases outside the gene matches: 8. This CDR3 region has 16 residues. The CDR3 DNA sequence: TGTGCCAGCAGCTTACCGCCCCTAGCGGGCCACAATGAGCAGTTCTTC. It translates to CASSLPPLAGHNEQFF.

The chain carries TRBV29-1 and TRBJ1-3; tentative D call: TRBD1 (5 bases). CDR1 and CDR2 from the germline V gene are SQVTM and ANQGSEA. With 0 bases removed from V and 5 bases from J, the gap between germline ends came to 14 bases. The CDR3 runs 15 residues. The CDR3 DNA reads as TGCAGCGTTGAAGATCTTTGGGGCTCACGAAACACCATATATTTT. Its translation is CSVEDLWGSRNTIYF.

A few counts support this clone. V gene TRBV5-1 combines with J gene TRBJ2-5; the match to TRBD1 covers 7 bases. Germline trimming cut 0 bases from V and 4 bases from J; bases unmatched to any gene: 12. Germline loops: CDR1 SGHRS, CDR2 YFSETQ. CDR3 length: 17 residues. In DNA, the CDR3 is TGCGCCAGCAGCTTGGTGACGACAGGGTTTGGGAGAGAGACCCAGTACTTC. It specifies CASSLVTTGFGRETQYF.

There are a few counts of this clone. The V call is TRBV30, the J call TRBJ2-3, with D tentatively TRBD2 (6 bases). This CDR3 has 12 residues. The germline CDR1 and CDR2 sequences are GTSNPN and SVGIG (reference sequence). Trimming removed 5 bases from V and 4 bases from J, with 10 bases in between. CDR3 loop: CAWGQRADTQYF. The CDR3 DNA reads as TGTGCCTGGGGGCAGCGGGCAGATACGCAGTATTTT. The full variable domain, in which reference TRBV30 and TRBJ2-3 provide the parts outside the CDR3, is SQTIHQWPATLVQPVGSPLSLECTVEGTSNPNLYWYRQAAGRGLQLLFYSVGIGQISSEVPQNLSASRPQDRQFILSSKKLLLSDSGFYLCAWGQRADTQYFGPGTRLTVL.

The rearrangement joins TRBV7-9 to TRBJ2-3; D possibly corresponds to TRBD2 (6 bases). CDR3 size: 16 residues. Trimming left V 7 bases short and J 0 bases short, with 17 bases between. Germline CDR1 and CDR2: SEHNR and FQNEAQ (reference sequence). CDR3 protein: CASNHWAGGSTDTQYF. The CDR3 coding sequence is TGTGCCAGCAACCACTGGGCAGGAGGGAGCACAGATACGCAGTATTTT.

V and J are TRBV14 and TRBJ1-1, with D possibly matching TRBD1 (5 bases). CDR1 is SGHDN and CDR2 is FVKESK in the germline V gene. The CDR3 sequence is 13 residues long. V lost 3 bases and J 1 base, leaving 6 bases between the germline ends. The CDR3 nucleotides read TGTGCCAGCAGCCAGACAGCGAACACTGAAGCTTTCTTT. It yields the protein CASSQTANTEAFF.

The CDR3 region is CASTAQEFHAGELFF. The DNA for the CDR3 is TGCGCCAGCACAGCTCAAGAGTTTCACGCCGGGGAGCTGTTTTTT. The rearrangement links TRBV5-1 to TRBJ2-2; D is ambiguous. Per germline, CDR1 SGHRS and CDR2 YFSETQ. CDR3 size: 15 residues. V dropped 6 bases and J dropped 6 bases, with 18 bases sitting between them.

This clone was detected a few times. The CDR3 DNA sequence: TGTGCCATCAGTCAACCTCTCCGCCCCGAGCAGTACTTC. This encodes CAISQPLRPEQYF. J is TRBJ2-7 and V is TRBV10-3; D is undetermined. V shed 5 bases and J shed 6 bases, with 14 bases lying between them. The CDR3 is 13 residues long. CDR1 and CDR2 (germline): ENHRY, SYGVKD.

This clone was counted a few times. The chain couples TRBV2 to TRBJ2-3; D uncertain. Trimming shortened V by 11 bases and J by 4 bases, and 16 bases separated the two germline ends. The germline gives CDR1 SNHLY, CDR2 FYNNEI. The CDR3 sequence is 13 residues long. The CDR3 reads CAWTSPGADTQYF. The CDR3 region has the DNA TGTGCCTGGACGTCCCCCGGCGCAGATACGCAGTATTTT.

This chain connects TRBV2 to TRBJ2-1; D remains ambiguous. Germline lookup yields CDR1 SNHLY and CDR2 FYNNEI. Trimming shortened V by 1 base and J by 10 bases, and 8 bases separated the two germline ends. The CDR3 loop spans 12 amino acids. The CDR3 DNA reads TGTGCCAGCAGTGAAGGGCCTGGGGAGCAGTTCTTC. This encodes CASSEGPGEQFF.

V is TRBV7-2 and J is TRBJ1-5, with TRBD1 matching 7 bases. Germline loops: CDR1 SGHTA, CDR2 FQGNSA. The CDR3 has 13 amino acids. Germline trimming cut 3 bases from V and 6 bases from J; bases unmatched to any gene: 2. CDR3 coding DNA: TGTGCCAGCAGCTTCAGGGGGGGTCAGCCCCAGCATTTT. This codes for CASSFRGGQPQHF.

The J gene is TRBJ1-1, the V gene TRBV4-1; no clear D. The CDR3 has 14 amino acids. V was clipped by 2 bases and J by 4 bases, with 11 bases between them. CDR1 and CDR2 (germline): MGHRA, YSYEKL. The CDR3 DNA is TGCGCCAGCAGCCAACCTACAGAGAGCACTGAAGCTTTCTTT. This gives the protein CASSQPTESTEAFF.

This clone was found a few times. The V call is TRBV7-9, the J call TRBJ2-3; 7 positions match TRBD2. CDR3 length: 14 residues. The germline V gene has CDR1 SEHNR and CDR2 FQNEAQ (reference sequence). Germline trimming cut 8 bases from V and 0 bases from J; bases unmatched to any gene: 5. The CDR3 is CASGPSGSTDTQYF. The DNA of the CDR3 is TGTGCCAGCGGACCTAGCGGTAGCACAGATACGCAGTATTTT.

The chain is built from TRBV30 and TRBJ2-1; D gene uncertain. The CDR3 runs to 13 residues. The germline V gene encodes CDR1 GTSNPN and CDR2 SVGIG (reference sequence). The germline V and J ends were trimmed by 0 bases and 4 bases, with 7 bases remaining between them. The CDR3 here is CAWSVLIYNEQFF. The CDR3 DNA sequence: TGTGCCTGGAGTGTACTGATTTACAATGAGCAGTTCTTC.